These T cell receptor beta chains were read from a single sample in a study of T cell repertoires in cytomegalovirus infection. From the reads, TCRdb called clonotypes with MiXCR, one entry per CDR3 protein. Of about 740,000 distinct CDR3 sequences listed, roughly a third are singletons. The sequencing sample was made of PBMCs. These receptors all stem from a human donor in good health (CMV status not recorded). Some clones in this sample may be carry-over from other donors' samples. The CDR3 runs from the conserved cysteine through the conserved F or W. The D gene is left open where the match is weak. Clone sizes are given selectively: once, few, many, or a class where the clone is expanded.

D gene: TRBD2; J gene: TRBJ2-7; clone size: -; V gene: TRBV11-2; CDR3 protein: CASSRGGTIGGVTSYEQYF; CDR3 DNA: TGTGCCAGCAGCCGGGGGGGTACGATTGGGGGGGTTACCTCCTACGAGCAGTACTTC
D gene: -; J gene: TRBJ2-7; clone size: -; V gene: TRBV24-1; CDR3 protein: CATSPGPRLEQYF; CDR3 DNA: TGTGCCACCAGCCCGGGACCCCGTCTCGAGCAGTACTTT
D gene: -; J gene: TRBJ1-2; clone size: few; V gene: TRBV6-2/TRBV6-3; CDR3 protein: CASSYSKNYGYTF; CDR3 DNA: TGTGCCAGCAGTTACTCGAAAAACTATGGCTACACCTTC
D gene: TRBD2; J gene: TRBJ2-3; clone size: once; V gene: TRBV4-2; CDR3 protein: CASSQQIPGLAGGPKDTQYF; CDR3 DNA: TGTGCCAGCAGCCAACAAATACCGGGACTAGCGGGAGGGCCCAAAGATACGCAGTATTTT
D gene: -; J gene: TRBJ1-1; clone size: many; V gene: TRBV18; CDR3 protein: CASSRQNTEAFF; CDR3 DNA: TGTGCCAGCTCACGTCAGAACACTGAAGCTTTCTTT
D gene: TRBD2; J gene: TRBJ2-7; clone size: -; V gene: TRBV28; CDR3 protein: CASRLTSGGYEQYF; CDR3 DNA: TGTGCCAGCAGGCTGACTAGCGGGGGCTACGAGCAGTACTTC
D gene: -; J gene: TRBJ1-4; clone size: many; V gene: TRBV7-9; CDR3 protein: CASSAADSTTNEKLFF; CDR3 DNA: TGTGCCAGCAGCGCTGCGGACAGCACAACTAATGAAAAACTGTTTTTT
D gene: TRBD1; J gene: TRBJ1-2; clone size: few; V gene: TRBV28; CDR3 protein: CASRPQGDYGYTF; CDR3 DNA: TGTGCCAGCAGGCCACAGGGGGACTATGGCTACACCTTC
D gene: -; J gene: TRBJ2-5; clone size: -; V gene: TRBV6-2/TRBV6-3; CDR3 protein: CASSRVTGTRQETQYF; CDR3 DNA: TGTGCCAGCAGTCGGGTCACCGGGACAAGGCAAGAGACCCAGTACTTC
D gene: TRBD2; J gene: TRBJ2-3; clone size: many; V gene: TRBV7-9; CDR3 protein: CASSSTLAGAQYF; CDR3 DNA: TGTGCCAGCAGCTCAACACTAGCGGGGGCGCAGTATTTT
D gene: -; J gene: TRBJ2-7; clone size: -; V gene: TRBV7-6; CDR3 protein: CASIGDESYEQYF; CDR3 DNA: TGTGCCAGCATCGGCGATGAGTCCTACGAGCAGTACTTC
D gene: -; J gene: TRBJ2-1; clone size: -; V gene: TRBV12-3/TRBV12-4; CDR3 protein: CASSTFLGGNEQFF; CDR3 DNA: TGTGCCAGCTCGACCTTCCTGGGAGGCAATGAGCAGTTCTTC
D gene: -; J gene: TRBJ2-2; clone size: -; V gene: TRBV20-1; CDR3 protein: CSATRALGTGELFF; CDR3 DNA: TGCAGTGCCACACGGGCTTTGGGGACCGGGGAGCTGTTTTTT
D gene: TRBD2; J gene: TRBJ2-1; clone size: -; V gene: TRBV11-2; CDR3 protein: CASSAGGGGKYNEQFF; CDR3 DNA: TGTGCCAGCAGCGCGGGGGGGGGAGGGAAATACAATGAGCAGTTCTTC
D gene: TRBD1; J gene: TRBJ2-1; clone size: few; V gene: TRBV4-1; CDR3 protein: CASSKTGGEYNEQFF; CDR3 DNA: TGCGCCAGCAGCAAAACAGGGGGCGAGTACAATGAGCAGTTCTTC
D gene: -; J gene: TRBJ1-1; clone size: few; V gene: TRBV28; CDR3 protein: CAAQRGGRSNTEAFF; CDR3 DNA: TGTGCCGCCCAGAGGGGGGGGCGGTCGAACACTGAAGCTTTCTTT
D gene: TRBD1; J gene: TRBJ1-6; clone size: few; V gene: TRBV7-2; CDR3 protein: CASSSRGRIGNSPLHF; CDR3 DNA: TGTGCCAGCAGCTCTAGGGGGCGGATAGGAAATTCACCCCTCCACTTT
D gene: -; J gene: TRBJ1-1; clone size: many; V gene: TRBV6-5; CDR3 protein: CASSYDTEAFF; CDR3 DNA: TGTGCCAGCAGTTACGACACTGAAGCTTTCTTT
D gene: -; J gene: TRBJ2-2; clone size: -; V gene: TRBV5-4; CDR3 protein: CASSLEAANTGELFF; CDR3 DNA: TGTGCCAGCAGCTTGGAGGCAGCAAACACCGGGGAGCTGTTTTTT
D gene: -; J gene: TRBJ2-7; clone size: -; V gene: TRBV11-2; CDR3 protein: CASSSFRGDRKGYEQYF; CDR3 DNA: TGTGCCAGCAGCTCCTTTAGGGGAGACAGGAAGGGGTACGAGCAGTACTTC
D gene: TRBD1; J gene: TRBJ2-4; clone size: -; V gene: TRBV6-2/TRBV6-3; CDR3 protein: CASSRLGTALAKNIQYF; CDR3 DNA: TGTGCCAGCAGTCGGCTAGGGACAGCCCTAGCCAAAAACATTCAGTACTTC
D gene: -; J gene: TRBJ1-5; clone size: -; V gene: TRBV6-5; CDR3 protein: CASSYTASSNQPQHF; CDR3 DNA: TGTGCCAGCAGTTACACAGCTAGTAGCAATCAGCCCCAGCATTTT
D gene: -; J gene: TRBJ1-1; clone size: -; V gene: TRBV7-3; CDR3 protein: CASSSRGGAGTEAFF; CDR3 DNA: TGTGCCAGCAGCTCGCGAGGGGGGGCGGGCACTGAAGCTTTCTTT
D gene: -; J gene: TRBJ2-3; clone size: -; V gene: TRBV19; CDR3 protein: CASSIAGAGTDTQYF; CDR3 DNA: TGTGCCAGTAGTATCGCAGGGGCCGGCACAGATACGCAGTATTTT
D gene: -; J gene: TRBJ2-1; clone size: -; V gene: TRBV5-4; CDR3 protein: CASSPKAGAGYNEQFF; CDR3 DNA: TGTGCCAGCAGCCCCAAGGCAGGGGCGGGCTACAATGAGCAGTTCTTC
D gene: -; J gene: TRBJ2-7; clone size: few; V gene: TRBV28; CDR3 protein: CASSLDYNYEQYF; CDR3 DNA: TGTGCCAGCAGTTTAGACTACAACTACGAGCAGTACTTC
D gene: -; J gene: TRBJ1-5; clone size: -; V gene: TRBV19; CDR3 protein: CASVSGDHSNQPQHF; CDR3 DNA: TGTGCCAGTGTGTCAGGGGACCATAGCAATCAGCCCCAGCATTTT
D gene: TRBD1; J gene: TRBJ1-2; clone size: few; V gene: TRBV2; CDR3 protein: CAIDRGGYTF; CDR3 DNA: TGTGCCATCGACAGGGGAGGCTACACCTTC
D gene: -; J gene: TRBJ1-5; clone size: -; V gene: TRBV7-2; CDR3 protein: CAHSLAGRNQPQHF; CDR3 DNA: TGTGCCCACAGCTTAGCAGGCCGCAATCAGCCCCAGCATTTT